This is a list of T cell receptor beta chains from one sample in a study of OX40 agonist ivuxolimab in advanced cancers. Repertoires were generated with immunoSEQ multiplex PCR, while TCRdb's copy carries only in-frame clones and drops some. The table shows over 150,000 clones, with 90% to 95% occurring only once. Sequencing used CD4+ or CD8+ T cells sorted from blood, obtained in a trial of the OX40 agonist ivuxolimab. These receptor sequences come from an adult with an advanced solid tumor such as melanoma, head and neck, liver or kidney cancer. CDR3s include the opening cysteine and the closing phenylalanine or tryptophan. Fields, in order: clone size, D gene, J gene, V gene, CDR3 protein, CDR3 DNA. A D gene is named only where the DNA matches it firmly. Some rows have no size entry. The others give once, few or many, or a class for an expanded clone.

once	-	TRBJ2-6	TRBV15	CATSRDGGRVIAGANVLTF	TGTGCCACCAGCAGAGATGGAGGGCGGGTCATCGCTGGGGCCAACGTCCTGACTTTC
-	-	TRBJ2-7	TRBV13	CASSARETRPTF	TGTGCCAGCAGCGCCAGAGAGACCAGACCCACCTTC
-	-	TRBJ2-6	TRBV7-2	CASSPRGHSGANVLTF	TGTGCCAGCAGCCCTAGAGGGCACTCTGGGGCCAACGTCCTGACTTTC
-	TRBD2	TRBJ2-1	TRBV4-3	CASSRAGTSGGGEQFF	TGCGCCAGCAGCCGAGCCGGGACTAGCGGGGGGGGTGAGCAGTTCTTC
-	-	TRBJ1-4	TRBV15	CATRDGVYDEKLFF	TGTGCCACCCGCGACGGGGTCTATGATGAAAAACTGTTTTTT
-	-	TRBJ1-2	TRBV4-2	CASSQGFDNYGYTF	TGTGCCAGCAGCCAAGGGTTCGATAACTATGGCTACACCTTC
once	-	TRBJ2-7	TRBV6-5	CASNSGAYEQYF	TGTGCCAGCAATTCGGGGGCCTACGAGCAGTACTTC
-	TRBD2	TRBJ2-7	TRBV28	CASTIGTNYEQYF	TGTGCCAGCACCATCGGGACTAATTACGAGCAGTACTTC
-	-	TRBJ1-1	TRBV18	CASSPPNSGTGTEAFF	TGTGCCAGCTCACCGCCTAATTCAGGGACGGGCACTGAAGCTTTCTTT
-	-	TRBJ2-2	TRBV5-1	CASSSRGNTGELFF	TGCGCCAGCAGCTCAAGGGGGAACACCGGGGAGCTGTTTTTT
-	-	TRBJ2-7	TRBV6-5	CASIPRGTSYEQYF	TGTGCCAGCATTCCCCGGGGGACCTCCTACGAGCAGTACTTC
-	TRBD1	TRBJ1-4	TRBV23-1	CASSRADRGTNEKLFF	TGCGCCAGCAGTCGCGCCGACAGGGGAACTAATGAAAAACTGTTTTTT
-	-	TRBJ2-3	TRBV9	CASSRSQADTQYF	TGTGCCAGCAGCCGTAGTCAGGCAGATACGCAGTATTTT
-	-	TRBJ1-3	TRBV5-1	CASSLDGNTIYF	TGCGCCAGCAGCTTGGATGGAAACACCATATATTTT
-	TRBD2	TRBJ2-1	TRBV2	CASSGTGTSGRWYEQFF	TGTGCCAGCAGTGGGACAGGGACTAGCGGGAGGTGGTATGAGCAGTTCTTC
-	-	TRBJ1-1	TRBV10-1	CASSEETTEAFF	TGCGCCAGCAGTGAGGAAACAACTGAAGCTTTCTTT
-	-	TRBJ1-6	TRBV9	CASSSQGFSSPLHF	TGTGCCAGCAGCTCCCAGGGGTTTAGTTCACCCCTCCACTTT
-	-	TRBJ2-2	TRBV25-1	CASQDRNTGELFF	TGTGCCAGCCAGGACAGGAACACCGGGGAGCTGTTTTTT